This TCR beta chain comes out of a study of beta chain features in type 1 diabetes. At the level of the study: Investigators examined around 98 million sorted cells across all samples.

The sequenced template was cDNA made from the entire isolated RNA. The table came from immunoSEQ multiplex PCR; TCRdb's copy has only in-frame clones and leaves some out. The sample lists approximately 170,000 clones, roughly 9% occurring once. This clone was seen a handful of times. Other DNA variants within this sample encode the same CDR3. The germline V gene has CDR1 SNHLY and CDR2 FYNNEI. The CDR3 extends over 14 amino acids. The junction had 4 bases not matched to a gene; V was cut back by 6 bases and J by 4 bases. Sequences were obtained from central memory CD4+ T cells from blood. The chain is built from TRBV2 and TRBJ2-7; 12 bases map to TRBD2. The receptor was isolated from a woman in her late teens or twenties in good health. DNA of the CDR3: TGTGCCAGCAGCTTGACTAGCGGGGGATACGAGCAGTACTTC. Its translation is CASSLTSGGYEQYF.